This TCR beta chain was sequenced in a study of graft-versus-host responses after intestinal transplantation. Notes on the study in general: Early post-transplant declines in HvG were associated with peak levels of circulating GvH clones. Some GvH clones appeared in ileal mucosa or blood before recipient bone marrow.

TCRdb keeps only in-frame clones here, not all; method: immunoSEQ multiplex PCR. The data show 25,000 or so clones, with 90% seen just once and 2% held by the top ten. Germline assignment: CDR1 SGHVS and CDR2 FNYEAQ. The CDR3 runs to 19 residues. V lost 5 bases, J lost 2 bases, and 10 bases stayed unmatched. Comments on this clone: Antigen unknown.

The source is a human patient who received an intestinal transplant, so some T cells may come from the graft donor. The chain is built from TRBV7-6 and TRBJ2-1; 15 bases are shared with TRBD2. The input for sequencing was PBMCs, taken just over 38 days after intestinal transplant. The CDR3 region is CASSPSGLAGGGAYNEQFF. CDR3 nucleotide sequence: TGTGCCAGCAGCCCCTCGGGACTAGCGGGAGGAGGCGCCTACAATGAGCAGTTCTTC.